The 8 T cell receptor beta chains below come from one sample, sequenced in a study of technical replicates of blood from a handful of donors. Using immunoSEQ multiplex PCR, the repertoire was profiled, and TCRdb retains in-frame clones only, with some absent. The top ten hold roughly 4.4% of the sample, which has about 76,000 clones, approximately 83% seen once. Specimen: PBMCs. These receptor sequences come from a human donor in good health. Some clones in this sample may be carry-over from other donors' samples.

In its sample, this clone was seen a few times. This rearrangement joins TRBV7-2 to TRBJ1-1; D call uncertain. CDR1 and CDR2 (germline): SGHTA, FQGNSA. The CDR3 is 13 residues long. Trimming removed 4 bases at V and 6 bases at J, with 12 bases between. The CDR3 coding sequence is TGTGCCAGCAGCTCCCAGTCCGGGGCTGAAGCTTTCTTT. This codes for CASSSQSGAEAFF.

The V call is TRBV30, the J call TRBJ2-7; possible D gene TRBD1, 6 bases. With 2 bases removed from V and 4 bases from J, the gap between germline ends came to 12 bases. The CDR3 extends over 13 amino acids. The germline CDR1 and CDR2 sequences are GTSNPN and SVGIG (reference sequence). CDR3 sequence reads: CAWSQQGVYEQYF. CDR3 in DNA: TGTGCCTGGAGTCAACAGGGTGTATACGAGCAGTACTTC.

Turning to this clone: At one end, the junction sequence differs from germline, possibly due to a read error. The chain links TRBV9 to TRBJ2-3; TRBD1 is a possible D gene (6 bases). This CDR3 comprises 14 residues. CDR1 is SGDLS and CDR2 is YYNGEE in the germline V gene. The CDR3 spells CTSSAGQFTDTQYF. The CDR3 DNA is TGTACCAGCAGCGCAGGACAGTTCACAGATACGCAGTATTTT.

CDR3 region: CASSELAGEQYF. CDR3 coding DNA: TGTGCCAGCAGTGAGCTCGCGGGCGAGCAGTACTTC. The rearrangement links TRBV6-1 to TRBJ2-7; tentative D call: TRBD2 (5 bases). The germline V gene has CDR1 MNHNS and CDR2 SASEGT. V shed 3 bases and J shed 6 bases, with 9 bases lying between them. CDR3 length: 12 residues.

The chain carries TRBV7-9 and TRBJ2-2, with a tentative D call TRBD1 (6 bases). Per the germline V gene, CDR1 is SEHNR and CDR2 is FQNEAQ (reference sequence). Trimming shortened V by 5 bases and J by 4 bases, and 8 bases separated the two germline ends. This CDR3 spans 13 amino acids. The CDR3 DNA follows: TGTGCCAGCAGCCCACAGGGCACCGGGGAGCTGTTTTTT. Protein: CASSPQGTGELFF.

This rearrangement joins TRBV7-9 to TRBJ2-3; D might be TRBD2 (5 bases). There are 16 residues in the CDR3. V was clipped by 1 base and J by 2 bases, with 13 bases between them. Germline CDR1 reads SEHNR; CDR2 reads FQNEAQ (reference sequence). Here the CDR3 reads CASSLGSSGHTDTQYF. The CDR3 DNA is TGTGCCAGCAGCTTAGGTTCCAGCGGCCACACAGATACGCAGTATTTT.

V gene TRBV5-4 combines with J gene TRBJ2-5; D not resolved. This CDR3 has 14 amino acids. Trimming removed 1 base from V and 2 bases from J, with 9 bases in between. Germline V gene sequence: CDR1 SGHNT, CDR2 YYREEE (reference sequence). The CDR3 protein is CASSLMGSQETQYF. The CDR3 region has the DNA TGTGCCAGCAGCTTGATGGGCTCTCAAGAGACCCAGTACTTC.

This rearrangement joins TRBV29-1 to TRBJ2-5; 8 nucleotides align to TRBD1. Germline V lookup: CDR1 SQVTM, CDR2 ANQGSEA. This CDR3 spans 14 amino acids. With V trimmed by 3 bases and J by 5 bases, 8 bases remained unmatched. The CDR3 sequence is CSVESDRGRETQYF. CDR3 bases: TGCAGCGTTGAGAGTGACAGGGGCAGGGAGACCCAGTACTTC.